What follows is one TCR beta chain and its context. Its antigen is currently not known. Qualities for individual bases were not recorded, and no much larger clone is one base off. The CDR3 runs 15 residues from the cysteine to the phenylalanine. Kept here is only the CDR3 DNA, which spans 45 bases and is read in frame from base 1. V trim: 4 bases; J trim: 6 bases; unmatched bases: 10. According to the germline V gene, CDR1 reads SGHRS and CDR2 reads YFSETQ. This sample is drawn from a study of T cell responses to AZD1222 COVID-19 vaccine (dated by TCRdb to about 2021). In terms of the full investigation: A total of over 230 trial participants underwent TCR sequencing, of whom under 220 had received two doses of AZD1222 and around 26 had received two doses of the MenACWY control vaccine. Enrollment into the trials was organized by age into subgroups of 18-55, 56-69 and 70-plus years, and those subgroups contained roughly 140, 27 and 60 TCR-sequenced participants, respectively. Results and caveats for the whole study, not just this receptor: No day 14 peak-response samples were available, so repertoires were characterized only after the peak T cell response. After two AZD1222 doses, both the breadth and the depth of spike-specific TCRs were significantly higher than at day 0 and than in MenACWY recipients. The 56-69-year group was small, and its depth increase did not reach significance, likely because of low power. Participants were mostly white British, with more females than males. The authors suggested clonal diversity may have been underestimated. Nearly half of unique spike-specific TCRs reportedly recognized epitopes outside regions mutated in the B.1.351 and B.1.1.7 variants. The whole spike protein was spanned by vaccine-associated CD4 TCRs, and dominant responses were seen in regions 160-218 and 743-854. Conclusions about previously exposed vaccinees are limited, since just five to seven AZD1222 recipients were seropositive for SARS-CoV-2 at baseline.

This sample's time point label indicates: baseline before first vaccination. What this sample's treatment or condition label stands for: meningococcal conjugate vaccine given as trial control. Vaccinee samples came from UK trials COV001 and COV002, including a single-blind randomized controlled phase 2/3 trial of AZD1222 (ChAdOx1 nCoV-19) in healthy adults. Trial participant PBMC samples were collected at day 0 and day 28 after the second dose for TCRbeta chain sequencing. The CDR3 regions of human TCRbeta chains were analyzed by immunosequencing. On the authors' methods: TCRs in the repertoires were matched against a reference library of SARS-CoV-2-specific TCRs that had been generated with the MIRA antigen-specificity platform. Breadth was defined as the fraction of unique TCRs that were SARS-CoV-2-associated, and depth was defined as the fraction of total T cells that were SARS-CoV-2-associated. Each spike-specific TCR was assigned to its reactive spike region and to a CD4 or CD8 class using the MIRA data. Log10-transformed breadth and depth values were compared by one-way ANOVA with Sidak's multiple comparisons tests. Here the immuneACCESS table is served through TCRdb, limited to in-frame sequences with V and J called. Missing clones are a known gap in these copies; in checked studies unresolved V genes cover under half, and the rest lacks a known reason. D and trimming come from the DNA, and the V and J calls and clone size come from that table. The sample contains about 140,000 clones, more than 80% of them found a single time. 0.7% to 1% of the sample lies in the top ten.

Rearrangement joined TRBV5-1 to TRBJ2-3, and TRBD2 matches 8 of the central bases. This receptor was identified in an adult in good health. The sequences come from peripheral blood, collected on day 0 of MenACWY control vaccination. The bases read TGCGCCAGCAGCCGGGCGAGCGGGGGAATGGATACGCAGTATTTT. This is translated as CASSRASGGMDTQYF.